This record covers a single T cell receptor (beta chain). Its antigen is unknown. The entry originates in a study of shared clonotypes between healthy human individuals. Study details: Per donor, CD8 memory used one plate, CD8 naive used two, CD4 memory used three and CD4 naive used three. Study-wide points: Non-shared clonotypes had lower generation probabilities than those shared by all four donors.

CD8 cells classed as naive were CD45RO-negative and positively selected for CCR7, excluding terminally differentiated effector memory CD45RA+ cells. The method was immunoSEQ multiplex PCR; TCRdb's version includes in-frame clones alone and lacks a portion of them. The sample consists of 2 million or so clones, over 85% of them appearing once. The sequenced sample consisted of naive CD8+ T cells sorted from blood. The sequence came from a man aged 18 to 29 in good health.

This CDR3 reads CASSLSGGAGKETQYF. For the CDR3, the DNA is TGTGCCAGCAGTTTAAGCGGGGGGGCCGGTAAAGAGACCCAGTACTTC. The gene calls are TRBV27 and TRBJ2-5; 10 bases match TRBD2. Germline assignment: CDR1 MNHEY and CDR2 SMNVEV (reference sequence). The CDR3 runs 16 residues. The trim removed 2 bases at V and 3 bases at J, leaving 6 bases unmatched.